One sample yielded the 6 T cell receptor beta chains listed below, sequenced in a study of cytomegalovirus exposure and HLA in healthy donors. PCR employed 60 Vbeta and 13 Jbeta primers. Profiled with immunoSEQ multiplex PCR; TCRdb holds only in-frame clones, not every one. Among approximately 100,000 clones listed, 65% to 80% were seen once. Specimen: PBMCs. The source is a female donor in good health and CMV-seropositive.

V usage is TRBV11-2 and J usage is TRBJ1-4; a possible D gene is TRBD1 (5 bases). Trimming stripped 10 bases from V and 0 bases from J, with 15 bases between. The germline V gene has CDR1 SGHAT and CDR2 FQNNGV. The CDR3 runs to 15 residues. CDR3 in DNA: TGTGCCACCAGGGAGGAAGGTGCAACTAATGAAAAACTGTTTTTT. Residues: CATREEGATNEKLFF.

There are a few counts of this clone. V usage is TRBV28 and J usage is TRBJ1-5, with a possible D match to TRBD1 (5 bases). Per germline, CDR1 MDHEN and CDR2 SYDVKM. Trimming pared 2 bases from V and 2 bases from J, leaving 10 bases between. The CDR3 is 15 residues long. CDR3 nucleotide sequence: TGTGCCAGCAGTTTACGGCAGGGTCGCAATCAGCCCCAGCATTTT. It specifies CASSLRQGRNQPQHF.

The V gene is TRBV28, the J gene TRBJ2-7; TRBD1 agrees at 10 bases. The CDR3 length is 16 residues. V was pared by 4 bases and J by 3 bases, with 9 bases of the junction left unmatched. The germline CDR1 and CDR2 sequences are MDHEN and SYDVKM. This CDR3 is CASSSGTGDSYYEQYF. The CDR3 DNA reads TGTGCCAGCAGTTCCGGGACAGGGGACAGTTACTACGAGCAGTACTTC.

The chain uses TRBV18 and TRBJ1-4; D is unclear. There are 13 residues in the CDR3. CDR1 KGHSH and CDR2 LQKENI come from the germline V gene. Between the trimmed V and J ends, which lost 2 bases and 6 bases, there was a span of 7 bases. The DNA for the CDR3 is TGTGCCAGCTCACCAGGGCAAGATGAAAAACTGTTTTTT. Protein: CASSPGQDEKLFF.

The CDR3 DNA follows: TGTGCCACCAGCTTTCGACAGGAGGCTCCTCGTACGCAGTATTTT. This codes for CATSFRQEAPRTQYF. V usage is TRBV15 and J usage is TRBJ2-3, with D perhaps matching TRBD1 (6 bases). CDR3 size: 15 residues. Between the trimmed V and J ends, which lost 5 bases and 8 bases, there was a span of 20 bases. Germline loops: CDR1 LNHNV, CDR2 YYDKDF (reference sequence).

The chain employs TRBV7-6 and TRBJ1-1; 7 nucleotides line up with TRBD1. V was pared by 6 bases and J by 8 bases, with 6 bases of the junction left unmatched. Germline loops: CDR1 SGHVS, CDR2 FNYEAQ. The CDR3 runs to 12 residues. CDR3 in amino acids: CASSSHRGEAFF. DNA of the CDR3: TGTGCCAGCAGTTCACACAGGGGAGAAGCTTTCTTT.